This TCR beta chain was recorded in a study of regulatory T cells in long-lasting Graves disease. On the study more broadly: For under 3 months, newly diagnosed Graves' patients had been taking antithyroid drugs.

Time point of the sample: newly diagnosed GD, antithyroid drugs for less than 3 months. From RNA extracted from PBMCs, the TCR library was made. With iRepertoire HTBI primers and Arm-PCR of CDR3 regions, TCR beta libraries were built. TCRdb independently ran MiXCR on the multiplex PCR reads; one entry per CDR3 protein. The sample records 250,000 to 300,000 distinct CDR3 sequences, about 20% being singletons. The CDR3 spans 14 residues. Looked up from germline, CDR1 is LGHDT and CDR2 is YNNKEL (reference sequence). V lost 7 bases to trimming and J lost 2 bases, with 13 bases between them. The data also belong to a second study, concerning T cells in Graves' hyperthyroidism and ophthalmopathy. That study adds: Diagnoses were established using clinical symptoms, serum thyroxine and TRAb, thyroid ultrasound and orbital computed tomography. When the TCR CDR3 underwent first-round RT-PCR, the HTBI primer set was used. Among clonotypes expanded in thyroid above 0.001, most were also found in blood.

This sequence was found in a woman aged 25 to 45 with Graves disease. The chain couples TRBV3-1 to TRBJ2-3; D might be TRBD2 (5 bases). The sample was peripheral blood mononuclear cells (PBMCs), taken at new diagnosis, from a patient treated with antithyroid drugs. CDR3 DNA: TGTGCCAGCAACACCCGGGGAGCCACAGATACGCAGTATTTT. Amino acid sequence: CASNTRGATDTQYF.